The T cell receptor (beta chain) under discussion was sequenced for a study of cytomegalovirus exposure and HLA in healthy donors. Study-level points and caveats: It was approximately 150 TCR beta chains that were listed as cytomegalovirus-associated.

Remarks on this clone: Its antigen remains unknown.

Trimming stripped 5 bases from V and 3 bases from J, with 13 bases between. The CDR3 has 14 amino acids. Germline V CDR1 and CDR2: SGHDN, FVKESK. Both 60 Vbeta primers and 13 Jbeta primers went into the PCR. Sequenced by immunoSEQ multiplex PCR; TCRdb stores in-frame clones only, minus some. The repertoire has about 150,000 clones, roughly 74% of them found once; the top ten carry 2.8%. The sequence came from a man between 18 and 29 years old in good health and CMV-seronegative. V usage is TRBV14 and J usage is TRBJ1-1; D possibly corresponds to TRBD1 (6 bases). The sample comprised PBMCs. The CDR3 loop is CASSFRGADTEAFF. The CDR3 nucleotides are TGTGCCAGCAGCTTCAGGGGCGCAGACACTGAAGCTTTCTTT.